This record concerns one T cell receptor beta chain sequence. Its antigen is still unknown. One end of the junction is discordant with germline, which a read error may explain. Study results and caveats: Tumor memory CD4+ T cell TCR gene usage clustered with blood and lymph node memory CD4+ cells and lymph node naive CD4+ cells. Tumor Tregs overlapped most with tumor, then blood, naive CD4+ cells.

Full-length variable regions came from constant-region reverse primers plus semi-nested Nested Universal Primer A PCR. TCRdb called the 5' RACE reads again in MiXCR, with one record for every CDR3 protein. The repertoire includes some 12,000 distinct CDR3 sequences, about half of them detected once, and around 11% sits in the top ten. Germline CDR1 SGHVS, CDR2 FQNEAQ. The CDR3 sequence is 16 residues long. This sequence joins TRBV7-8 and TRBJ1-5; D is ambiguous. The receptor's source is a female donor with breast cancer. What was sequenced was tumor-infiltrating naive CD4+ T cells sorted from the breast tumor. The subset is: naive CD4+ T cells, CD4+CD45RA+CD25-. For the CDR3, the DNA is TGTGCCGGCAGCTTTTCAGGTCGCCAGGCAATGCAGCCCCAGCATTTT. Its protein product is CAGSFSGRQAMQPQHF.